These 9 T cell receptor beta chains came from one sample sequenced in a study of post-analysis software for immune sequencing data (dated by TCRdb to between 2014 and 2016). Their antigens remain unidentified. The library was prepared using PCR. TCRdb records Illumina HiSeq 2500 as the sequencer. To reduce PCR and sequencing biases, unique molecular identifiers were built into the TCR beta cDNA libraries. TCRdb trimmed public reads at Q25 via fastp, called clones via MiXCR and kept in-frame beta chains. Every entry covers one CDR3 protein and lists the most common genes and DNA from its rows. The sample records roughly 540,000 distinct CDR3 sequences, around 34% of which are singletons. Of the sample, approximately 5.4% falls within the top ten clones. The full study reports these points: Patients showed significantly higher frequencies than controls for roughly five TRBV segments, among them TRBV5-6, TRBV5-1 and TRBV20-1.

The sequenced material came from blood. Receptors were obtained from a girl between 2 and 17 years old with multiple sclerosis.

The chain carries TRBV15 and TRBJ2-1; D is possibly TRBD2 (5 bases). CDR1 is LNHNV, CDR2 YYDKDF, per germline (reference sequence). Trimming cost V 3 bases and J 13 bases, with 13 bases left between them. The CDR3 runs 12 residues. CDR3 sequence reads: CATSSPRRTQFF. The CDR3 DNA sequence: TGTGCCACCAGCAGCCCCCGGAGGACCCAGTTCTTC.

The sample holds a few counts of this clonotype. This rearrangement joins TRBV5-1 to TRBJ1-5; D is unresolved. The CDR3 covers 15 residues. V lost 1 base and J lost 1, with 9 bases in between. CDR1 is SGHRS, CDR2 YFSETQ, per germline. The CDR3 DNA follows: TGCGCCAGCAGCTTGTCCTCGGGGAGCAATCAGCCCCAGCATTTT. Translated: CASSLSSGSNQPQHF. The whole variable domain, filled in from reference TRBV5-1 and TRBJ1-5, reads KAGVTQTPRYLIKTRGQQVTLSCSPISGHRSVSWYQQTPGQGLQFLFEYFSETQRNKGNFPGRFSGRQFSNSRSEMNVSTLELGDSALYLCASSLSSGSNQPQHFGDGTRLSIL.

The chain links TRBV24-1 to TRBJ2-5, with 8 bases fitting TRBD2. Germline CDR1 reads KGHDR; CDR2 reads SFDVKD. This CDR3 region has 15 residues. The V segment lost 3 bases and the J segment 5 bases; nucleotides outside the gene matches: 7. Here the CDR3 DNA reads TGTGCCACCAGTGATCCTGCGGGGGGCCGTGAGACCCAGTACTTC. Its translation is CATSDPAGGRETQYF.

This clonotype was counted a single time. Here the CDR3 DNA reads TGCGCCAGCAGCTTGGAGCTGACAGCTGAAGAGACCCAGTACTTC. The encoded protein is CASSLELTAEETQYF. This rearrangement joins TRBV5-1 to TRBJ2-5; D is perhaps TRBD1 (5 bases). The germline V gene encodes CDR1 SGHRS and CDR2 YFSETQ. CDR3 length: 15 amino acids. Trimming took off 0 bases at V and 3 bases at J, with 12 bases between the two ends. Full variable domain (remainder filled in from reference TRBV5-1 and TRBJ2-5): KAGVTQTPRYLIKTRGQQVTLSCSPISGHRSVSWYQQTPGQGLQFLFEYFSETQRNKGNFPGRFSGRQFSNSRSEMNVSTLELGDSALYLCASSLELTAEETQYFGPGTRLLVL.

V and J are TRBV20-1 and TRBJ1-1; D is possibly TRBD1 (6 bases). The germline V gene encodes CDR1 DFQATT and CDR2 SNEGSKA (reference sequence). Trimming pared 4 bases from V and 2 bases from J, leaving 11 bases between. The CDR3 contains 13 residues. As DNA, the CDR3 is TGCAGTGCTATACAGGGTTTCAACACTGAAGCTTTCTTT. Translated, it gives CSAIQGFNTEAFF.

This clonotype has a handful of counts. This chain links TRBV29-1 with TRBJ2-5, with 8 bases matching TRBD1. Germline lookup yields CDR1 SQVTM and CDR2 ANQGSEA. The CDR3 length is 14 residues. Germline trimming cut 3 bases from V and 5 bases from J; bases unmatched to any gene: 8. The CDR3, as DNA: TGCAGCGTTGATCTGACAGGGGCTGAGGAGACCCAGTACTTC. Translation gives CSVDLTGAEETQYF.

This chain joins TRBV12-3 or TRBV12-4 and TRBJ2-5; no definite D call. V lost 7 bases and J lost 2, with 11 bases in between. The CDR3 runs to 13 residues. The CDR3: CASTPAPQETQYF. For the CDR3, the DNA is TGTGCCAGCACCCCAGCCCCTCAAGAGACCCAGTACTTC.

The chain has TRBV27 and TRBJ2-1, with TRBD1 as a possible D gene (7 bases). Germline CDR1 and CDR2: MNHEY and SMNVEV (reference sequence). This CDR3 comprises 15 residues. V lost 4 bases to trimming and J lost 7 bases, with 17 bases between them. In nucleotides, the CDR3 is TGTGCCAGCAGTTCGCCAGGGGGGCTCCGGAATGAGCAGTTCTTC. As protein: CASSSPGGLRNEQFF.

The chain joins TRBV10-3 to TRBJ2-7, with 8 positions matching TRBD2. J lost 7 bases, V lost 4 bases, and 9 bases had no gene match. Germline CDR1 and CDR2: ENHRY and SYGVKD. This CDR3 spans 14 amino acids. The CDR3 DNA follows: TGTGCCATCAGTGCGACTAGCGAGCAGAGGGAGCAGTACTTC. Its translation: CAISATSEQREQYF.